This record covers a single TCR beta chain. TCRdb's copy holds only in-frame clones and misses some; the assay was immunoSEQ multiplex PCR. The sample shows approximately 87,000 clones, around 89% of them seen only once. This sample was taken from a study of blood T cell repertoires in COVID-19. The receptor was derived from a man in his 70s with active or convalescent COVID-19. Input material: peripheral blood.

The CDR3 sequence: CASSAEQQYSGNTIYF. The CDR3 bases are TGTGCCAGCAGCGCAGAACAGCAGTACTCTGGAAACACCATATATTTT. The chain links TRBV9 to TRBJ1-3; no definite D call. V was shortened by 3 bases and J by 0 bases, with 13 bases between the two germline ends. Germline loops: CDR1 SGDLS, CDR2 YYNGEE. The CDR3 sequence is 16 residues long.